These 27 T cell receptor beta chains were sequenced from one sample in a study of T cell responses to AZD1222 COVID-19 vaccine. Sequencing used immunoSEQ multiplex PCR; TCRdb keeps in-frame clones, though not all of them. The sample records 120,000 or so clones, around 85% being singletons. Sequencing used peripheral blood, obtained on day 0 of AZD1222 vaccination. The receptors were sampled from an adult in good health.

The rearrangement joins TRBV6-2 or TRBV6-3 to TRBJ1-1; possible D gene TRBD1, 6 bases. CDR1 and CDR2 from the germline V gene are MNHEY and SVGEGT. With 5 bases removed from V and 11 bases from J, the gap between germline ends came to 15 bases. The CDR3 totals 12 residues. CDR3 in amino acids: CASSDPRGTAFF. CDR3 in DNA: TGTGCCAGCAGTGACCCCAGGGGTACGGCTTTCTTT.

The rearrangement joins TRBV19 to TRBJ1-5; D is ambiguous. This CDR3 is built from 13 residues. CDR1 and CDR2 from the germline V gene are LNHDA and SQIVND (reference sequence). With 3 bases removed from V and 7 bases from J, the gap between germline ends came to 10 bases. CDR3 sequence (DNA): TGTGCCAGTAGTATTAAGGATAGGCAGCCCCAGCATTTT. Translating gives CASSIKDRQPQHF.

With respect to this clone: The junction does not match germline at one end; this may be a read error. This sequence joins TRBV7-7 and TRBJ2-2; 9 bases are a match to TRBD2. The CDR3 totals 15 residues. The V gene's germline CDR1 is SSHAT and CDR2 FNYEAQ (reference sequence). The DNA of the CDR3 is TGTGCTAGCAGCCCGGGACTAGCCCGCACCGGGGAGCTGTTTTTT. Translation gives CASSPGLARTGELFF.

Only one count was recorded for this clone. The rearrangement links TRBV5-1 to TRBJ2-7, with a weak D call TRBD2 (6 bases). The CDR3 covers 13 residues. Per germline, CDR1 SGHRS and CDR2 YFSETQ. Trimming shortened V by 4 bases and J by 2 bases, and 10 bases separated the two germline ends. Written as DNA, the CDR3 is TGCGCCAGCAGCCGGGACTCAGCCTACGAGCAGTACTTC. It is translated as CASSRDSAYEQYF.

This chain uses TRBV7-6 with TRBJ2-3, with unresolved D. Trimming left V 4 bases short and J 1 base short, with 15 bases between. CDR1 and CDR2 (germline): SGHVS, FNYEAQ. This CDR3 is 16 amino acids long. The CDR3 sequence is CASSWADGVGTDTQYF. CDR3 coding DNA: TGTGCCAGCAGCTGGGCGGACGGAGTAGGCACAGATACGCAGTATTTT.

This clone was found once. V is TRBV19 and J is TRBJ1-4; TRBD1 is a possible D gene (5 bases). The germline V gene has CDR1 LNHDA and CDR2 SQIVND (reference sequence). The CDR3 extends over 14 amino acids. V gave up 9 bases and J gave up 0 bases, with 11 bases separating them. CDR3 loop: CASGTGATNEKLFF. In nucleotides, the CDR3 is TGTGCCAGCGGGACTGGTGCAACTAATGAAAAACTGTTTTTT.

J is TRBJ1-5 and V is TRBV14, with D perhaps TRBD1 (6 bases). From germline, CDR1 is SGHDN and CDR2 FVKESK. The V end lost 0 bases, the J end lost 6 bases, and 27 bases lay between the germline ends. The CDR3 has 20 residues. CDR3 DNA sequence: TGTGCCAGCAGCCAAGAAGGAACAGGGCCTTTTGGGGGACCGGGTCAGCCCCAGCATTTT. This encodes CASSQEGTGPFGGPGQPQHF.

The J gene is TRBJ1-3, the V gene TRBV7-8; D gene uncertain. Germline CDR1 and CDR2: SGHVS and FQNEAQ. The CDR3 sequence is 17 residues long. Trimming shortened V by 0 bases and J by 2 bases, and 14 bases separated the two germline ends. CDR3: CASSLALAGYAGNTIYF. The CDR3, as DNA: TGTGCCAGCAGCTTAGCGCTGGCCGGGTATGCTGGAAACACCATATATTTT.

The J gene is TRBJ2-7, the V gene TRBV7-8; possibly TRBD2 for D (6 bases). The V gene's germline CDR1 is SGHVS and CDR2 FQNEAQ. Trimming removed 2 bases from V and 3 bases from J, with 20 bases in between. This CDR3 comprises 17 residues. CDR3: CASSLSRWRDRGYEQYF. The CDR3, as DNA: TGTGCCAGCAGCTTAAGTCGGTGGCGGGACCGGGGCTACGAGCAGTACTTC. The full variable domain, in which reference TRBV7-8 and TRBJ2-7 provide the parts outside the CDR3, is GAGVSQSPRYKVAKRGQDVALRCDPISGHVSLFWYQQALGQGPEFLTYFQNEAQLDKSGLPSDRFFAERPEGSVSTLKIQRTQQEDSAVYLCASSLSRWRDRGYEQYFGPGTRLTVT.

This chain connects TRBV24-1 to TRBJ1-1; D ambiguous. The V end was cut by 8 bases, the J end by 4 bases, with 7 bases between. This CDR3 region has 11 residues. CDR1 is KGHDR, CDR2 SFDVKD, per germline. This CDR3 reads CATMSGTEAFF. CDR3 nucleotide sequence: TGTGCCACCATGAGCGGCACTGAAGCTTTCTTT.

The gene calls are TRBV4-3 and TRBJ2-1; no clear D. This CDR3 comprises 16 residues. Germline assignment: CDR1 LGHNA and CDR2 YSLEER. Trimming took 0 bases from V and 0 from J, leaving 9 bases between them. Here the CDR3 reads CASSQDFGNSYNEQFF. For the CDR3, the DNA is TGCGCCAGCAGCCAAGATTTTGGGAACTCCTACAATGAGCAGTTCTTC.

This chain links TRBV3-1 (or the pseudogene TRBV3-2) with TRBJ1-1, with 7 bases that match TRBD1. The CDR3 runs 16 residues. The junction had 11 bases not matched to a gene; V was cut back by 3 bases and J by 4 bases. Per germline, CDR1 LGHDT and CDR2 YNNKEL (reference sequence). For the CDR3, the DNA is TGTGCCAGCAGCCAGCCAGACCAGGGGGAGGGCACTGAAGCTTTCTTT. It encodes CASSQPDQGEGTEAFF.

This clone was seen more than once but under ten times. The chain carries TRBV2 and TRBJ1-2, with TRBD1 matching 10 bases. Looked up from germline, CDR1 is SNHLY and CDR2 is FYNNEI. The ends lost 4 bases at V and 7 bases at J; junction bases unmatched: 9. The CDR3 has 15 amino acids. The CDR3 loop reads CASSGVWGQGSGYTF. The CDR3 DNA sequence: TGTGCCAGCAGTGGGGTTTGGGGACAGGGGTCTGGCTACACCTTC.

This clone was seen a single time. The V call is TRBV6-5, the J call TRBJ2-2, with 7 bases lining up with TRBD1. Germline CDR1 MNHEY, CDR2 SVGAGI. This CDR3 is built from 15 residues. The trim removed 3 bases at V and 4 bases at J, leaving 5 bases unmatched. CDR3 in amino acids: CASSYGQASTGELFF. CDR3 bases: TGTGCCAGCAGTTATGGACAGGCTAGCACCGGGGAGCTGTTTTTT.

This chain connects TRBV6-5 to TRBJ1-1; 10 bases fit TRBD1. Germline CDR1 MNHEY, CDR2 SVGAGI. J was trimmed by 6 bases and V by 6 bases; bases with no gene match: 7. The length of the CDR3 is 14 residues. CDR3 sequence reads: CASSRGQGVAEAFF. CDR3 DNA: TGTGCCAGCAGCCGCGGACAGGGGGTGGCTGAAGCTTTCTTT.

This clone was picked up one time. The chain couples TRBV24-1 to TRBJ1-2; D unresolved. This CDR3 is 11 amino acids long. V was clipped by 9 bases and J by 8 bases, with 12 bases between them. The germline CDR1 and CDR2 sequences are KGHDR and SFDVKD. The CDR3 reads CATFGPGGYTF. CDR3 nucleotide sequence: TGTGCCACCTTTGGCCCGGGCGGCTACACCTTC.

The chain joins TRBV7-9 to TRBJ2-7; unclear D gene. The V and J ends lost 1 base and 1 base respectively, with 8 bases between them. The CDR3 has 14 residues. Germline V gene sequence: CDR1 SEHNR, CDR2 FQNEAQ (reference sequence). DNA of the CDR3: TGTGCCAGCAGCTTAGGTCAGGCTTCCTACGAGCAGTACTTC. Protein: CASSLGQASYEQYF.

The chain uses TRBV10-1 and TRBJ1-5; TRBD1 is a possible D gene (6 bases). The CDR3 covers 14 residues. Trimming pared 4 bases from V and 2 bases from J, leaving 9 bases between. Germline assignment: CDR1 WNHNN and CDR2 SYGVQD (reference sequence). The CDR3 nucleotides are TGCGCCAGCAGTGGCGCAGGGGGCAATCAGCCCCAGCATTTT. Residues: CASSGAGGNQPQHF.

The chain recombines TRBV5-6 with TRBJ1-4; D ambiguous. Trimming removed 4 bases from V and 7 bases from J, with 14 bases in between. Germline values: CDR1 SGHDT, CDR2 YYEEEE. This CDR3 is built from 14 residues. The DNA for the CDR3 is TGTGCCAGCAGCGGAGGAGCGTGGGGTGAAAAACTGTTTTTT. Protein product: CASSGGAWGEKLFF.

The chain uses TRBV19 and TRBJ1-6, with D possibly TRBD1 on 6 matching bases. The CDR3 extends over 15 amino acids. The germline V gene has CDR1 LNHDA and CDR2 SQIVND (reference sequence). Trimming removed 3 bases at V and 10 bases at J, with 16 bases between. This CDR3 is CASSMTRDNRSPLHF. CDR3 DNA sequence: TGTGCCAGTAGTATGACCCGGGACAATCGATCACCCCTCCACTTT.

The genes are TRBV6-5 and TRBJ2-7, with a tentative D call TRBD1 (6 bases). The CDR3 extends over 15 amino acids. Per germline, CDR1 MNHEY and CDR2 SVGAGI. V dropped 0 bases and J dropped 2 bases, with 11 bases sitting between them. CDR3: CASSYSSRGPYEQYF. DNA for the CDR3: TGTGCCAGCAGTTACTCTAGCAGGGGACCCTACGAGCAGTACTTC.

V is TRBV19 and J is TRBJ2-1, with 9 positions matching TRBD1. The junction had 4 bases not matched to a gene; V was cut back by 6 bases and J by 1 base. Germline values: CDR1 LNHDA, CDR2 SQIVND (reference sequence). CDR3 length equals 15 residues. As DNA, the CDR3 is TGTGCCAGTAGGGGCGACAGGGGGTCCTACAATGAGCAGTTCTTC. This encodes CASRGDRGSYNEQFF.

This clone was seen just once. The J gene is TRBJ1-2, the V gene TRBV27, with D maybe TRBD1 (6 bases). The CDR3 has 17 residues. Germline-derived CDR1 and CDR2 are MNHEY and SMNVEV (reference sequence). V gave up 0 bases and J gave up 8 bases, with 22 bases separating them. The CDR3 here is CASSLSSRGHGAPGYTF. DNA for the CDR3: TGTGCCAGCAGTTTATCATCCCGGGGGCACGGGGCACCGGGCTACACCTTC.

The gene calls are TRBV5-1 and TRBJ1-3; D not resolved. V lost 2 bases, J lost 0 bases, and 12 bases lay in between. Germline-derived CDR1 and CDR2 are SGHRS and YFSETQ. The CDR3 runs to 16 residues. CDR3 bases: TGCGCCAGCAGCTTCGGGCAGCCCAACTCTGGAAACACCATATATTTT. It translates to CASSFGQPNSGNTIYF.

The CDR3 sequence is CSARDVDEQYF. The CDR3 region has the DNA TGCAGTGCTAGAGATGTAGACGAGCAGTACTTC. The chain links TRBV20-1 to TRBJ2-7, with D uncertain. V was cut by 0 bases and J by 5 bases, with 5 bases left in between. Germline values: CDR1 DFQATT, CDR2 SNEGSKA (reference sequence). This CDR3 region has 11 residues.

This clone was seen a handful of times. The chain joins TRBV9 to TRBJ2-2; no firm D call. Per the germline V gene, CDR1 is SGDLS and CDR2 is YYNGEE. V was pared by 5 bases and J by 6 bases, with 11 bases between. This CDR3 region has 13 residues. In DNA form, the CDR3 reads TGTGCCAGCAGTTTACGGATGGCCGGGGAGCTGTTTTTT. It specifies CASSLRMAGELFF.

The CDR3 region has the DNA TGTGCCAGCTCACCACCAAGGGGCCAAGAGACCCAGTACTTC. This gives the protein CASSPPRGQETQYF. The chain carries TRBV18 and TRBJ2-5, with a weak D call TRBD1 (5 bases). Trimming took off 0 bases at V and 1 base at J, with 6 bases between the two ends. Germline V CDR1 and CDR2: KGHSH, LQKENI. The CDR3 is made up of 14 amino acids. The variable domain in full, with the rest retrieved from reference TRBV18 and TRBJ2-5, is NAGVMQNPRHLVRRRGQEARLRCSPMKGHSHVYWYRQLPEEGLKFMVYLQKENIIDESGMPKERFSAEFPKEGPSILRIQQVVRGDSAAYFCASSPPRGQETQYFGPGTRLLVL.